Each of the 8 T cell receptor beta chains below was sequenced from the same sample in a study of blood T cells in healthy people across ages. It was with a sample-barcoded 5' primer and a J-beta primer mix that a second PCR of about 7 to 12 cycles was run. A single record per CDR3 protein comes from TCRdb applying MiXCR to the 5' RACE reads. In the table there are 550,000 to 650,000 distinct CDR3 sequences, about 30% of which are singletons. Specimen: blood. Receptors were obtained from a woman older than 75 in good health.

This clonotype was picked up many times. The V gene is TRBV20-1, the J gene TRBJ2-1; 9 nucleotides align to TRBD1. The V and J ends lost 6 bases and 7 bases, in that order; junction bases with no gene match: 7. Germline-derived CDR1 and CDR2 are DFQATT and SNEGSKA (reference sequence). The CDR3 extends over 13 amino acids. CDR3: CSAPQTGGNEQFF. In DNA form, the CDR3 reads TGCAGTGCCCCACAGACAGGGGGGAATGAGCAGTTCTTC.

The chain carries TRBV4-2 and TRBJ2-2; D is undetermined. Trimming took off 0 bases at V and 1 base at J, with 9 bases between the two ends. Germline CDR1 is LGHNA and CDR2 is YNFKEQ. This CDR3 comprises 16 residues. CDR3 coding DNA: TGTGCCAGCAGCCAAGAGCCAGCTGTGAACACCGGGGAGCTGTTTTTT. This translates into CASSQEPAVNTGELFF.

Many counts were recorded for this clonotype. This rearrangement joins TRBV20-1 to TRBJ2-1; a weak D match, TRBD2 (6 bases). The V end was cut by 7 bases, the J end by 10 bases, with 17 bases between. Germline-derived CDR1 and CDR2 are DFQATT and SNEGSKA (reference sequence). The CDR3 runs 12 residues. In DNA form, the CDR3 reads TGCAGTGGCGGGGTAGGGATGAGCGAGCAGTTCTTC. Amino acid sequence: CSGGVGMSEQFF.

The count of this clonotype is one. A read error may be the cause here, since a much bigger clone is one base away. The missing conserved phenylalanine or tryptophan at the end of this CDR3 makes a read error likely. This rearrangement joins TRBV5-1 to TRBJ2-5; either TRBD1 or TRBD2 may supply D (5 bases each). V was shortened by 0 bases and J by 0 bases, with 12 bases between the two germline ends. The CDR3 has 16 residues. From germline, CDR1 is SGHRS and CDR2 YFSETQ. CDR3 sequence (DNA): TGCGCCAGCAGCTTGGGGGTGGGGGATAACCAAGAGACCCAGTACTAC. This codes for CASSLGVGDNQETQYY.

This clonotype was detected many times. The chain joins TRBV12-3 or TRBV12-4 to TRBJ2-5; 8 bases align to TRBD1. There are 16 residues in the CDR3. Trimming at V came to 3 bases and at J to 5 bases, leaving 11 bases not matched to a gene. The CDR3 loop is CASSFRQGASGETQYF. The CDR3 bases are TGTGCCAGCAGTTTTCGTCAGGGGGCTTCAGGGGAGACCCAGTACTTC.

At least ten counts were recorded for this clonotype. This chain joins TRBV6-5 and TRBJ2-7; D is perhaps TRBD2 (5 bases). From germline, CDR1 is MNHEY and CDR2 SVGAGI. The CDR3 length is 15 residues. V was cut by 3 bases and J by 2 bases, with 14 bases left in between. The CDR3 loop reads CASSYSLGGAYEQYF. The CDR3 bases are TGTGCCAGCAGTTATAGCCTAGGAGGCGCCTACGAGCAGTACTTC.

This clonotype appeared once. CDR3 nucleotides: TGTGCCAGCAGCTCGGGTATGGTTTGGGGGGATACGCAGTATTTT. The encoded protein is CASSSGMVWGDTQYF. The chain combines TRBV11-2 with TRBJ2-3, with D perhaps given as TRBD1 or TRBD2 (5 bases each). In germline, CDR1 is SGHAT, CDR2 FQNNGV. Trimming took off 4 bases at V and 6 bases at J, with 17 bases between the two ends. This CDR3 has 15 amino acids.

This clonotype came up many times. The J gene is TRBJ2-1, the V gene TRBV27; weak D call: TRBD2 (5 bases). The CDR3 extends over 13 amino acids. V was trimmed by 6 bases and J by 7 bases, leaving 13 bases between them. The V gene's germline CDR1 is MNHEY and CDR2 SMNVEV (reference sequence). CDR3 DNA sequence: TGTGCCAGCAGCTCCCGGGAAGGGAATGAGCAGTTCTTC. Amino acids: CASSSREGNEQFF.